The subject of this entry is one TCR beta chain. Sequenced by immunoSEQ multiplex PCR; TCRdb stores in-frame clones only, minus some. This table has over a million clones, about 96% appearing once. These data are taken from a study of shared clonotypes between healthy human individuals. The V gene lost 7 bases and the J gene lost 12 bases, with 16 bases spanning the gap. There are 12 residues in the CDR3. The V gene's germline CDR1 is MNHNS and CDR2 SASEGT. This clonotype originated in a young man in good health. The chain couples TRBV6-1 to TRBJ2-1, with D possibly being TRBD2 (5 bases). The sequencing sample was made of naive CD4+ T cells sorted from blood. Subset specified: CD45RA+ positively selected. The DNA for the CDR3 is TGTGCCAGCACACAGTCGCGGGCCGGGCAGTTCTTC. Amino acid sequence: CASTQSRAGQFF.